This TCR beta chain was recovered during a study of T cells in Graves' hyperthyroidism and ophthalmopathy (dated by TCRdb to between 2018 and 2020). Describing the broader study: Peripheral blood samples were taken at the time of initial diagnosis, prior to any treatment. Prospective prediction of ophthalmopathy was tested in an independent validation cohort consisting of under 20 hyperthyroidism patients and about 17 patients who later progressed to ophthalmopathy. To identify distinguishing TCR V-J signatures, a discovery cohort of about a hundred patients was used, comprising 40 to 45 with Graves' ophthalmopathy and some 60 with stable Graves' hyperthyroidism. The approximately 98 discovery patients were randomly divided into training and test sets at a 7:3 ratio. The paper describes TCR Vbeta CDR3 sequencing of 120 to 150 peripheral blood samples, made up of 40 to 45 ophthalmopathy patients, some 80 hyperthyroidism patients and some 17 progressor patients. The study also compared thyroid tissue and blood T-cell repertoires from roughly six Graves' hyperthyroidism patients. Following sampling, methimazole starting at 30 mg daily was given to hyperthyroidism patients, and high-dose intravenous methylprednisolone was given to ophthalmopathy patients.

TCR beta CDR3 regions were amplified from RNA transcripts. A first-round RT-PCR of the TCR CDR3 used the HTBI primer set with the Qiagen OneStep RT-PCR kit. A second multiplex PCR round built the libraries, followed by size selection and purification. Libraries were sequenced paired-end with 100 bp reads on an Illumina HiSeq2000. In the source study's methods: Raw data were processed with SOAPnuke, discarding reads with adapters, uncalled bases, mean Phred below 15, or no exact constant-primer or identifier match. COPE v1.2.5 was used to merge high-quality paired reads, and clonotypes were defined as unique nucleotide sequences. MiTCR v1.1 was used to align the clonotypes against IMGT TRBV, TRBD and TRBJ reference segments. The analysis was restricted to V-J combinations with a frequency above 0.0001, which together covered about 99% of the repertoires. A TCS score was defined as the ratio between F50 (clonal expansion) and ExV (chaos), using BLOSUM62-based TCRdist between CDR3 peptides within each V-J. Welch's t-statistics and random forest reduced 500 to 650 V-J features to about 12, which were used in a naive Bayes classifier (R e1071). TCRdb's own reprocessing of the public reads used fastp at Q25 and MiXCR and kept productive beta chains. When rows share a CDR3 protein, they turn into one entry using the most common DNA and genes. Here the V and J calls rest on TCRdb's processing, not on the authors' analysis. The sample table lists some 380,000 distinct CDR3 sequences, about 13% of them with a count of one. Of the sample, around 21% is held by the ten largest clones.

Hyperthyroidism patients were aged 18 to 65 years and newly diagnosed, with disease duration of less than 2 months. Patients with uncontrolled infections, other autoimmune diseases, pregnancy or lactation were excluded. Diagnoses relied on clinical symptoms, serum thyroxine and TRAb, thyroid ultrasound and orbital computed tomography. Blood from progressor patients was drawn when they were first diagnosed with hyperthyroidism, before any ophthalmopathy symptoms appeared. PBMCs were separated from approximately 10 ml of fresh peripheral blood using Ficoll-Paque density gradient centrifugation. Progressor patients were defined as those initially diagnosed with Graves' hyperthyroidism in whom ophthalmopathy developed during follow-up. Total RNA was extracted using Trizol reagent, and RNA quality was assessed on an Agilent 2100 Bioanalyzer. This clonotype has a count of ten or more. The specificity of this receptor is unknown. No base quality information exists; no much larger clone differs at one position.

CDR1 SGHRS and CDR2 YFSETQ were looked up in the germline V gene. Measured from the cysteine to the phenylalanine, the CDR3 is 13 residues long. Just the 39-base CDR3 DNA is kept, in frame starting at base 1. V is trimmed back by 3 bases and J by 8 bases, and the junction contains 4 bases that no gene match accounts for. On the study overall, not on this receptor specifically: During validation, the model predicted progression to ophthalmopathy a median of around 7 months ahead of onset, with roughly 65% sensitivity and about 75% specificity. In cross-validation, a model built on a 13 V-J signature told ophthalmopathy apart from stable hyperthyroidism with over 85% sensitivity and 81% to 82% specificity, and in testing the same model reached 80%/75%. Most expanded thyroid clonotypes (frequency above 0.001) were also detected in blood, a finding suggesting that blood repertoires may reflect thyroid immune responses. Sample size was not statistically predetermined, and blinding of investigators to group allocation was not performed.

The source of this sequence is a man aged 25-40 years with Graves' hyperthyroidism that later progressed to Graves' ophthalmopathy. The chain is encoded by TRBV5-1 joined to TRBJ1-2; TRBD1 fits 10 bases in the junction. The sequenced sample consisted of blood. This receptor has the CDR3 CASSWDRGYGYTF. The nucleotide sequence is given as TGCGCCAGCAGCTGGGACAGGGGATACGGCTACACCTTC.